The table lists the clone carrying this T cell receptor (beta chain) with a few counts. The record originates from a study of T-cell memory formation after mild COVID-19. V lost 2 bases, J lost 0 bases, and 9 bases lay in between. This CDR3 spans 15 amino acids. Looked up from germline, CDR1 is SGHNT and CDR2 is YYREEE (reference sequence). Each CDR3 protein is one row after TCRdb ran MiXCR on the 5' RACE reads. The data hold hundreds of thousands of distinct CDR3 sequences, with 25% to 30% observed a single time. The sequenced sample consisted of PBMCs or a T cell subset sorted from them (not recorded which). The chain carries TRBV5-4 and TRBJ2-1, with D perhaps TRBD1 (6 bases). The receptor's source is an adult woman who had mild COVID-19 (a few samples of this study predate the infection). Cell type and time point are not known. The CDR3 is CASSFGQSSYNEQFF. The CDR3 bases are TGTGCCAGCAGCTTCGGACAGAGCTCCTACAATGAGCAGTTCTTC.